These T cell receptor beta chains were read from a single sample in a study of blood T cell repertoires in COVID-19. The data were produced by immunoSEQ multiplex PCR, yet TCRdb's version contains in-frame clones alone and is incomplete. The data hold 150,000 to 200,000 clones, with approximately 84% observed a single time. Sequenced sample: peripheral blood. All receptors derive from a human donor with acute or convalescent COVID-19. The donor label of this sample is uncertain. Each CDR3 is given with its conserved first and last residue. Each record gives: J gene, V gene, CDR3 length, CDR3 protein.

TRBJ2-3,TRBV12-5,15,CASGLERGRTDTQYF
TRBJ1-4,TRBV7-9,16,CASSLIFALRDEKLFF
TRBJ2-7,TRBV10-3,14,CAISGLAGDYEQYF
TRBJ2-7,TRBV18,12,CASSPTSYEQYF
TRBJ1-2,TRBV30,14,CAWSVGDSNYGYTF
TRBJ2-3,TRBV7-3,19,CASSLKGARTSGTTDTQYF
TRBJ1-4,TRBV28,14,CASSSGQVNEKLFF
TRBJ1-1,TRBV7-3,15,CASSRQGGTNTEAFF
TRBJ2-3,TRBV5-1,16,CASSLAFSGSTDTQYF
TRBJ1-2,TRBV6-1,13,CASSERDWYGYTF
TRBJ1-4,TRBV6-5,15,CASSTDRATNEKLFF
TRBJ1-2,TRBV19,13,CASSTGANYGYTF
TRBJ1-1,TRBV10-2,16,CASSGFRTGPNTEAFF
TRBJ2-1,TRBV5-4,16,CASSLAGTGQYNEQFF
TRBJ2-3,TRBV30,13,CAWSPGRTDTQYF
TRBJ1-4,TRBV19,15,CASRRDSATNEKLFF
TRBJ2-6,TRBV6-1,16,CASSGQDLSGANVLTF
TRBJ1-2,TRBV2,12,CASSRVNYGYTF
TRBJ2-5,TRBV7-8,17,CASSLGAGGDPRETQYF
TRBJ1-1,TRBV10-3,13,CAISGRGPSEAFF
TRBJ1-3,TRBV6-5,16,CASSYSRQNSGNTIYF
TRBJ1-1,TRBV11-2,15,CASSLDAGGNTEAFF
TRBJ2-7,TRBV3-1/TRBV3-2,16,CASSQATFYSSYEQYF
TRBJ2-1,TRBV4-1,16,CASSQDLTPGAGEQFF
TRBJ1-6,TRBV5-1,15,CASSSQGSYNSPLHF
TRBJ2-2,TRBV30,14,CAWEPGLYTGELFF
TRBJ2-1,TRBV5-4,15,CASSPGLAGAYEQFF
TRBJ1-6,TRBV10-3,15,CAITEDRPNNSPLHF
TRBJ2-3,TRBV5-1,18,CASSTSNSAGGSTDTQYF
TRBJ2-3,TRBV13,16,CASRLAGRSSTDTQYF
TRBJ1-1,TRBV2,15,CASSPQTGLNTEAFF
TRBJ2-3,TRBV7-6,17,CASSWRPTSGGGNTQYF
TRBJ1-1,TRBV18,14,CASSPTRANTEAFF
TRBJ2-1,TRBV2,16,CASRPPGLAGVYEQFF
TRBJ1-4,TRBV7-9,15,CASSRLGATNEKLFF
TRBJ1-5,TRBV7-9,12,CASRIGDQPQHF
TRBJ1-2,TRBV28,13,CASRSGTGERYTF
TRBJ2-1,TRBV6-5,15,CASSPGLAGYNEQFF
TRBJ1-1,TRBV18,14,CASSPTGGDTEAFF
TRBJ1-5,TRBV6-5,14,CASTPTGEPQPQHF
TRBJ2-2,TRBV2,15,CASTQGGADTGELFF
TRBJ1-1,TRBV30,15,CAWGQGAKMNTEAFF
TRBJ2-1,TRBV19,16,CASSIGQISGGGEQFF
TRBJ2-3,TRBV6-5,15,CASTGTGGFGDTQYF
TRBJ1-1,TRBV21-1,15,CASSKGGGPDTEAFF
TRBJ1-5,TRBV6-5,14,CASMRDRVSQPQHF
TRBJ1-4,TRBV7-9,15,CASSPRGLSNEKLFF
TRBJ1-1,TRBV15,15,CATSSRMTGGTEAFF
TRBJ2-1,TRBV28,17,CASSLPLTSGSRNEQFF
TRBJ1-2,TRBV13,17,CASSLGVSRQKAYGYTF
TRBJ2-2,TRBV6-5,14,CASSRGARTGELFF
TRBJ2-7,TRBV6-5,15,CASTLRDRASYEQYF
TRBJ1-5,TRBV6-5,14,CASGSAGGNQPQHF
TRBJ2-2,TRBV5-6,15,CASSPDRGLTGELFF
TRBJ1-5,TRBV6-1,14,CASSEGGGNQPQHF
TRBJ2-5,TRBV4-1,14,CASSQDGGAETQYF
TRBJ2-7,TRBV10-3,15,CAITKGLAESYEQYF